The 19 T cell receptor beta chains listed next were all sequenced from one sample in a study of T cells expressing NK-cell markers. Using the 5' RACE reads, TCRdb records one entry per CDR3 protein without DNA. This table lists more than 400,000 distinct CDR3 sequences. The sample comprised blood T cells: a sorted CD56 or NKG2C T cell subset, CD4+ or CD8+ T cells, or bulk PBMC T cells (not recorded which). These receptors came from a woman between 18 and 69 years old in good health.

The V call is TRBV28, the J call TRBJ2-7; TCRdb's D gene call, TRBD1, goes unchecked for lack of DNA. CDR1 is MDHEN and CDR2 is SYDVKM in the germline V gene. The length of the CDR3 is 13 residues. The CDR3 sequence is CASTQGAGYEQYF.

The chain combines TRBV9 with TRBJ2-7; TCRdb proposes TRBD2, but this gene call is untestable without DNA. The CDR3 runs 16 residues. The V gene's germline CDR1 is SGDLS and CDR2 YYNGEE. This CDR3 is CASSAPMSSGRYEQYF.

The J gene is TRBJ1-2, the V gene TRBV29-1; without DNA, the TCRdb call of TRBD1 cannot be checked. Germline V gene sequence: CDR1 SQVTM, CDR2 ANQGSEA. The CDR3 is 12 residues long. The CDR3 protein is CSVAASGYGYTF.

CDR3 loop: CSARDNQASYNSPLHF. This rearrangement joins TRBV20-1 to TRBJ1-6. CDR1 and CDR2 from the germline V gene are DFQATT and SNEGSKA (reference sequence). This CDR3 spans 16 amino acids.

The V and J genes are TRBV15 and TRBJ2-2. The germline V gene encodes CDR1 LNHNV and CDR2 YYDKDF (reference sequence). The CDR3 extends over 14 amino acids. This CDR3 is CATVDRTNTGELFF.

The chain links TRBV29-1 to TRBJ2-1; TCRdb calls TRBD2, which cannot be checked without DNA. From germline, CDR1 is SQVTM and CDR2 ANQGSEA. The CDR3 totals 18 residues. This chain's CDR3 is CSVNKGGRALASYNEQFF.

This rearrangement joins TRBV5-4 to TRBJ2-5; TCRdb lists TRBD1, though no DNA is available to test this call. The CDR3 has 14 residues. Germline CDR1 reads SGHNT; CDR2 reads YYREEE (reference sequence). The CDR3 spells CASSRTGAQETQYF.

The V call is TRBV27, the J call TRBJ1-1. CDR3 size: 12 residues. In germline, CDR1 is MNHEY, CDR2 SMNVEV (reference sequence). CDR3 loop: CASSTIGVEAFF.

J is TRBJ1-1 and V is TRBV29-1; no DNA is available, so the TRBD1 call from TCRdb remains unchecked. Germline values: CDR1 SQVTM, CDR2 ANQGSEA. The CDR3 is made up of 14 amino acids. CDR3 protein: CSVVPGQGSSEAFF.

This chain uses TRBV25-1 with TRBJ2-3. CDR1 is MGHDK, CDR2 SYGVNS, per germline. The CDR3 spans 15 residues. The CDR3 here is CASSVLDSSTDTQYF.

CDR3 sequence: CASSARGPSGYEQFF. The chain employs TRBV12-3 or TRBV12-4 and TRBJ2-1; the D gene TCRdb calls, TRBD2, cannot be checked with no DNA. This CDR3 region has 15 residues.

The chain uses TRBV20-1 and TRBJ2-7. CDR3 length: 11 residues. Germline V gene lookup returns CDR1 DFQATT and CDR2 SNEGSKA (reference sequence). CDR3: CSARVPYEQYF.

The V call is TRBV20-1, the J call TRBJ1-2. The CDR3 contains 12 residues. CDR1 is DFQATT, CDR2 SNEGSKA, per germline (reference sequence). The CDR3 reads CSADPQNYGYTF.

V gene TRBV5-1 combines with J gene TRBJ1-3. The CDR3 consists of 15 residues. Germline V gene data show CDR1 as SGHRS and CDR2 as YFSETQ. CDR3 region: CASSLFPSSGNTIYF. The whole variable domain, filled in from reference TRBV5-1 and TRBJ1-3, reads KAGVTQTPRYLIKTRGQQVTLSCSPISGHRSVSWYQQTPGQGLQFLFEYFSETQRNKGNFPGRFSGRQFSNSRSEMNVSTLELGDSALYLCASSLFPSSGNTIYFGEGSWLTVV.

J is TRBJ2-5 and V is TRBV5-1; as DNA is missing, the TRBD2 call by TCRdb cannot be tested. Germline assignment: CDR1 SGHRS and CDR2 YFSETQ. The CDR3 length is 18 residues. The CDR3 here is CASSASSAGGPGQETQYF. Looking up the rest from reference TRBV5-1 and TRBJ2-5 gives the full variable domain: KAGVTQTPRYLIKTRGQQVTLSCSPISGHRSVSWYQQTPGQGLQFLFEYFSETQRNKGNFPGRFSGRQFSNSRSEMNVSTLELGDSALYLCASSASSAGGPGQETQYFGPGTRLLVL.

The chain has TRBV20-1 and TRBJ2-7; TCRdb's assignment of TRBD1 cannot be checked, as there is no DNA. The CDR3 consists of 12 residues. The germline V gene has CDR1 DFQATT and CDR2 SNEGSKA (reference sequence). The CDR3 protein is CSATDRGYEQYF.

The chain carries TRBV10-3 and TRBJ2-4; with no DNA, the TCRdb D assignment of TRBD1 cannot be verified. The CDR3 contains 17 residues. The V gene's germline CDR1 is ENHRY and CDR2 SYGVKD. CDR3: CAISDDSRGFGKNIQYF.

The chain has TRBV9 and TRBJ1-3. Germline CDR1 and CDR2: SGDLS and YYNGEE. This CDR3 spans 14 amino acids. The chain's CDR3 is CASSEGGPGNTIYF.

This rearrangement joins TRBV4-1 to TRBJ2-1; TCRdb reports TRBD1, a call that lacks DNA to check it against. Germline CDR1 is MGHRA and CDR2 is YSYEKL. CDR3 length: 16 residues. The CDR3 loop is CASSMPGAGNYNEQFF.